The sequence of this T cell receptor (beta chain) was determined in a study of CD8+ T cells in alopecia areata. V lost 5 bases to trimming and J lost 7 bases, with 14 bases between them. Germline V CDR1 and CDR2: SGHNT, YENEEA. CDR3 size: 13 residues. The authors extracted RNA and reverse transcribed it into cDNA as the sequencing template. The data were produced by immunoSEQ multiplex PCR, yet TCRdb's version contains in-frame clones alone and is incomplete. The sample has 150,000 to 200,000 clones, around 64% seen once. The sequencing used CD8+ T cells sorted from blood, collected at week 0. This TCR came from a human donor with alopecia areata. The chain is built from TRBV11-3 and TRBJ1-1, with TRBD1 as a possible D gene (5 bases). This CDR3 reads CASSPGTAGEAFF. As DNA, the CDR3 is TGTGCCAGCAGCCCAGGGACGGCGGGTGAAGCTTTCTTT.